This is a list of T cell receptor beta chains from one sample in a study of cytomegalovirus exposure and HLA in healthy donors. This table comes from immunoSEQ multiplex PCR, and its TCRdb copy is limited to in-frame clones, with some not included. Of about 150,000 clones detected, around 72% appear once; the ten largest clones hold roughly 7%. Specimen: PBMCs. All receptors derive from a woman aged 40 to 49 in good health and CMV-seropositive. The CDR3 runs from the conserved cysteine through the conserved F or W. A D gene is named only where the DNA matches it firmly. Part of the rows lack a size; the others show once, few, many or a class for expanded clones.

d_gene: TRBD2
j_gene: TRBJ2-7
abundance: -
v_gene: TRBV5-1
CDR3aa: CASSRNALAGGVGEYF
CDR3nt: TGCGCCAGCAGCCGAAATGCCCTAGCGGGGGGTGTCGGGGAGTACTTC

d_gene: -
j_gene: TRBJ1-3
abundance: -
v_gene: TRBV6-6
CDR3aa: CASSAGYSGNTIYF
CDR3nt: TGTGCCAGCAGTGCAGGGTACTCTGGAAACACCATATATTTT

d_gene: TRBD1
j_gene: TRBJ1-1
abundance: -
v_gene: TRBV19
CDR3aa: CASSNKWTGGSTEAFF
CDR3nt: TGTGCCAGTAGTAATAAATGGACAGGGGGTAGCACTGAAGCTTTCTTT

d_gene: TRBD1
j_gene: TRBJ2-7
abundance: -
v_gene: TRBV6-1
CDR3aa: CASSVDRGYEQYF
CDR3nt: TGTGCCAGCAGTGTCGACAGGGGGTACGAGCAGTACTTC

d_gene: -
j_gene: TRBJ2-7
abundance: -
v_gene: TRBV6-6
CDR3aa: CFKKYAAYEQYF
CDR3nt: TGTTTCAAGAAGTACGCGGCATACGAGCAGTACTTC

d_gene: TRBD1
j_gene: TRBJ1-3
abundance: -
v_gene: TRBV7-2
CDR3aa: CASSLGAGGNGNTIYF
CDR3nt: TGTGCCAGCAGCTTAGGGGCAGGGGGCAATGGAAACACCATATATTTT

d_gene: -
j_gene: TRBJ2-7
abundance: -
v_gene: TRBV21-1
CDR3aa: CASSKGVAGARYEQYF
CDR3nt: TGTGCCAGCAGCAAAGGCGTAGCGGGGGCCAGGTACGAGCAGTACTTC

d_gene: -
j_gene: TRBJ2-7
abundance: -
v_gene: TRBV28
CDR3aa: CASTTSSYEQYF
CDR3nt: TGTGCCAGCACAACTAGCTCCTACGAGCAGTACTTC

d_gene: TRBD2
j_gene: TRBJ2-2
abundance: -
v_gene: TRBV6-5
CDR3aa: CASSYPAGGRTGELFF
CDR3nt: TGTGCCAGCAGTTACCCGGCGGGGGGCAGAACCGGGGAGCTGTTTTTT

d_gene: -
j_gene: TRBJ1-2
abundance: -
v_gene: TRBV18
CDR3aa: CASSPDGGQGGYGYTF
CDR3nt: TGTGCCAGCTCACCAGACGGAGGGCAAGGTGGCTATGGCTACACCTTC

d_gene: -
j_gene: TRBJ2-3
abundance: -
v_gene: TRBV20-1
CDR3aa: CSARKDNTQYF
CDR3nt: TGCAGTGCAAGAAAAGACAATACGCAGTATTTT

d_gene: -
j_gene: TRBJ2-1
abundance: -
v_gene: TRBV19
CDR3aa: CASSKGGQQALFYNEQFF
CDR3nt: TGTGCCAGTTCTAAGGGGGGACAGCAGGCTTTATTCTACAATGAGCAGTTCTTC

d_gene: -
j_gene: TRBJ1-2
abundance: -
v_gene: TRBV2
CDR3aa: CASTTESSLNYGYTF
CDR3nt: TGTGCCAGCACGACAGAAAGTAGTCTCAACTATGGCTACACCTTC

d_gene: -
j_gene: TRBJ2-3
abundance: -
v_gene: TRBV28
CDR3aa: CASSSTADMSDTQYF
CDR3nt: TGTGCCAGCAGTTCTACCGCGGACATGTCAGATACGCAGTATTTT

d_gene: TRBD1
j_gene: TRBJ1-4
abundance: -
v_gene: TRBV5-4
CDR3aa: CASSLTTGRSEKLFF
CDR3nt: TGTGCCAGCAGCTTAACGACAGGGAGGAGTGAAAAACTGTTTTTT

d_gene: TRBD2
j_gene: TRBJ2-5
abundance: -
v_gene: TRBV7-9
CDR3aa: CASSLPLLADQETQYF
CDR3nt: TGTGCCAGCAGCTTACCCTTACTAGCGGACCAAGAGACCCAGTACTTC

d_gene: TRBD1
j_gene: TRBJ1-3
abundance: once
v_gene: TRBV4-1
CDR3aa: CASSQVPGQGRGSGNTIYF
CDR3nt: TGCGCCAGCAGCCAAGTCCCGGGACAGGGGCGAGGCTCTGGAAACACCATATATTTT

d_gene: TRBD1
j_gene: TRBJ1-1
abundance: -
v_gene: TRBV6-1
CDR3aa: CASTWDRTFF
CDR3nt: TGTGCCAGCACTTGGGACAGAACTTTCTTT

d_gene: TRBD2
j_gene: TRBJ2-5
abundance: -
v_gene: TRBV6-1
CDR3aa: CAGGLGRETQYF
CDR3nt: TGTGCCGGGGGACTAGGACGGGAGACCCAGTACTTC

d_gene: -
j_gene: TRBJ1-5
abundance: -
v_gene: TRBV2
CDR3aa: CASSLDSTNQPQHF
CDR3nt: TGTGCCAGCAGCTTGGACAGCACTAATCAGCCCCAGCATTTT

d_gene: -
j_gene: TRBJ1-2
abundance: -
v_gene: TRBV20-1
CDR3aa: CRGRGYTF
CDR3nt: TGCAGGGGGCGGGGCTACACCTTC

d_gene: -
j_gene: TRBJ1-2
abundance: -
v_gene: TRBV5-4
CDR3aa: CASSLLGGRGYTF
CDR3nt: TGTGCCAGCAGCTTGTTAGGGGGACGTGGCTACACCTTC

d_gene: -
j_gene: TRBJ2-7
abundance: -
v_gene: TRBV9
CDR3aa: CASSVATRREDGDTYEQYF
CDR3nt: TGTGCCAGCAGCGTAGCTACGAGAAGAGAAGACGGAGATACCTACGAGCAGTACTTC

d_gene: TRBD2
j_gene: TRBJ2-1
abundance: -
v_gene: TRBV28
CDR3aa: CASRPSTSVKSYNEQFF
CDR3nt: TGTGCCAGCCGCCCTTCGACTAGCGTAAAATCCTACAATGAGCAGTTCTTC

d_gene: -
j_gene: TRBJ1-1
abundance: -
v_gene: TRBV6-5
CDR3aa: CASHGVGNTEAFF
CDR3nt: TGTGCCAGCCACGGAGTGGGGAACACTGAAGCTTTCTTT

d_gene: TRBD1
j_gene: TRBJ1-2
abundance: -
v_gene: TRBV9
CDR3aa: CASSVPPTGGGYYGYTF
CDR3nt: TGTGCCAGCAGCGTTCCCCCTACAGGGGGCGGCTACTATGGCTACACCTTC

d_gene: -
j_gene: TRBJ1-5
abundance: -
v_gene: TRBV27
CDR3aa: CASSLSSRSNQPQHF
CDR3nt: TGTGCCAGCAGTTTAAGTTCCCGTAGTAATCAGCCCCAGCATTTT

d_gene: TRBD1
j_gene: TRBJ1-2
abundance: -
v_gene: TRBV11-2
CDR3aa: CASSLEQGAYGYTF
CDR3nt: TGTGCCAGCAGCTTAGAGCAGGGGGCCTATGGCTACACCTTC

d_gene: -
j_gene: TRBJ1-1
abundance: -
v_gene: TRBV11-2
CDR3aa: CASSLSSRARAFF
CDR3nt: TGTGCCAGCAGCTTAAGTTCCCGCGCACGGGCTTTCTTT

d_gene: -
j_gene: TRBJ2-7
abundance: few
v_gene: TRBV7-2
CDR3aa: CASSLRQGAYEQYF
CDR3nt: TGTGCCAGCAGCTTAAGACAAGGTGCCTACGAGCAGTACTTC

d_gene: -
j_gene: TRBJ2-7
abundance: -
v_gene: TRBV30
CDR3aa: CAWSVELPYEQYF
CDR3nt: TGTGCCTGGAGTGTAGAGCTTCCCTACGAGCAGTACTTC

d_gene: TRBD1
j_gene: TRBJ2-2
abundance: -
v_gene: TRBV27
CDR3aa: CASRQGATGELFF
CDR3nt: TGTGCCAGTAGACAGGGGGCGACCGGGGAGCTGTTTTTT

d_gene: -
j_gene: TRBJ2-1
abundance: -
v_gene: TRBV5-1
CDR3aa: CASSPVLPGDTHEQFF
CDR3nt: TGCGCCAGCAGCCCCGTTTTGCCTGGTGATACACATGAGCAGTTCTTC

d_gene: -
j_gene: TRBJ1-4
abundance: -
v_gene: TRBV27
CDR3aa: CASTPIGQNNEKLFF
CDR3nt: TGTGCCAGCACCCCAATCGGACAGAACAATGAAAAACTGTTTTTT

d_gene: -
j_gene: TRBJ2-1
abundance: -
v_gene: TRBV15
CDR3aa: CATSRALEYEQFF
CDR3nt: TGTGCCACCAGCAGAGCCCTCGAGTATGAGCAGTTCTTC

d_gene: TRBD1
j_gene: TRBJ2-7
abundance: few
v_gene: TRBV30
CDR3aa: CAWSPGQGASYEQYF
CDR3nt: TGTGCCTGGAGTCCAGGACAGGGGGCGTCCTACGAGCAGTACTTC

d_gene: -
j_gene: TRBJ1-3
abundance: -
v_gene: TRBV5-1
CDR3aa: CASSLGPISGNTIYF
CDR3nt: TGCGCCAGCAGCTTGGGGCCGATCTCTGGAAACACCATATATTTT

d_gene: -
j_gene: TRBJ2-5
abundance: once
v_gene: TRBV5-4
CDR3aa: CASSLAFQETQYF
CDR3nt: TGTGCCAGCAGCTTGGCCTTCCAAGAGACCCAGTACTTC

d_gene: TRBD2
j_gene: TRBJ2-1
abundance: -
v_gene: TRBV4-3
CDR3aa: CASSQAGGGALHEQFF
CDR3nt: TGCGCCAGCAGCCAAGCCGGCGGGGGGGCCTTGCATGAGCAGTTCTTC

d_gene: TRBD1
j_gene: TRBJ2-7
abundance: -
v_gene: TRBV27
CDR3aa: CASSSKGLTGGGREQYF
CDR3nt: TGTGCCAGCAGTTCGAAAGGGCTGACAGGGGGCGGACGCGAGCAGTACTTC

d_gene: -
j_gene: TRBJ2-3
abundance: -
v_gene: TRBV5-1
CDR3aa: CASSLSGRGIDTQYF
CDR3nt: TGCGCCAGCAGCTTGTCGGGGAGAGGGATCGATACGCAGTATTTT

d_gene: TRBD2
j_gene: TRBJ2-2
abundance: -
v_gene: TRBV5-1
CDR3aa: CASRLKRTAGAESTGELFF
CDR3nt: TGCGCCAGCAGACTCAAACGGACAGCGGGGGCCGAATCCACCGGGGAGCTGTTTTTT

d_gene: TRBD2
j_gene: TRBJ2-1
abundance: -
v_gene: TRBV9
CDR3aa: CASSVGSLAAYNEQFF
CDR3nt: TGTGCCAGCAGCGTAGGTTCACTAGCGGCCTACAATGAGCAGTTCTTC

d_gene: TRBD1
j_gene: TRBJ1-5
abundance: -
v_gene: TRBV19
CDR3aa: CASSSLSLIGTGDWFGNQPQHF
CDR3nt: TGTGCCAGTAGTTCGCTCTCCCTGATCGGGACAGGGGATTGGTTTGGCAATCAGCCCCAGCATTTT